A selection of T cell receptor beta chains follows, all from one sample in a study of somatic mutations in cytotoxic T cells in rheumatoid arthritis. TCRdb's table, derived via immunoSEQ multiplex PCR, lists solely in-frame clones and lacks some. This table has approximately 12,000 clones, about 83% appearing once. Sequenced material: CD8+ T cells sorted from blood. All receptors come from an adult with rheumatoid arthritis. Both conserved end residues are part of each CDR3. Fields, in order: CDR3 protein, CDR3 DNA, D gene, V gene, J gene, clone size. The D gene is left open where the match is weak. Part of the rows lack a size; the others show once, few, many or a class for expanded clones.

CDR3: CASSFTGAGANVLTF
DNA: TGTGCCAGCAGCTTTACAGGGGCTGGGGCCAACGTCCTGACTTTC
D: TRBD1
V: TRBV7-9
J: TRBJ2-6
size: few

CDR3: CSEVTGTSNEQFF
DNA: TGCAGCGAGGTAACCGGGACTAGCAATGAGCAGTTCTTC
D: TRBD2
V: TRBV29-1
J: TRBJ2-1
size: NA

CDR3: CASSLGSDYGYTF
DNA: TGTGCCAGCAGCTTGGGATCGGACTATGGCTACACCTTC
D: NA
V: TRBV5-6
J: TRBJ1-2
size: few

CDR3: CASSDGVLSTEAFF
DNA: TGCGCCAGCAGTGATGGGGTTTTGAGCACTGAAGCTTTCTTT
D: NA
V: TRBV10-1
J: TRBJ1-1
size: NA

CDR3: CASSLFLGRDYEQYF
DNA: TGTGCCAGCAGCCTTTTCCTTGGCAGGGACTACGAGCAGTACTTC
D: NA
V: TRBV5-5
J: TRBJ2-7
size: NA

CDR3: CASSGTSGAYNEQFF
DNA: TGTGCCAGTAGTGGGACTAGCGGGGCCTACAATGAGCAGTTCTTC
D: TRBD2
V: TRBV19
J: TRBJ2-1
size: NA

CDR3: CAISESGPYNEQFF
DNA: TGTGCCATCAGTGAGTCCGGACCATACAATGAGCAGTTCTTC
D: NA
V: TRBV10-3
J: TRBJ2-1
size: NA

CDR3: CASSYRNTEAFF
DNA: TGTGCCAGCAGCTACCGTAACACTGAAGCTTTCTTT
D: NA
V: TRBV5-4
J: TRBJ1-1
size: NA

CDR3: CAWRMGRTTYEQYF
DNA: TGTGCCTGGAGGATGGGGCGAACAACCTACGAGCAGTACTTC
D: NA
V: TRBV30
J: TRBJ2-7
size: NA

CDR3: CASSPPILARSSYNEQFF
DNA: TGTGCCAGCAGCCCACCAATTCTAGCGCGAAGCTCCTACAATGAGCAGTTCTTC
D: NA
V: TRBV7-9
J: TRBJ2-1
size: NA

CDR3: CASSGKTGREPQHF
DNA: TGTGCCAGCAGTGGGAAGACAGGGCGGGAGCCCCAGCATTTT
D: TRBD1
V: TRBV28
J: TRBJ1-5
size: NA

CDR3: CASSFGNTEAFF
DNA: TGTGCCAGCAGCTTCGGGAACACTGAAGCTTTCTTT
D: NA
V: TRBV7-9
J: TRBJ1-1
size: once

CDR3: CASSRHGDPGGYTF
DNA: TGCGCCAGCAGCCGGCATGGGGACCCAGGTGGCTACACCTTC
D: NA
V: TRBV4-1
J: TRBJ1-2
size: NA

CDR3: CASSLTFQGPTEAFF
DNA: TGTGCCAGCAGCCTGACCTTTCAGGGGCCCACTGAAGCTTTCTTT
D: NA
V: TRBV5-8
J: TRBJ1-1
size: medium-sized

CDR3: CASSPKTASGELFF
DNA: TGTGCCAGTAGTCCCAAGACGGCGTCCGGGGAGCTGTTTTTT
D: NA
V: TRBV19
J: TRBJ2-2
size: NA

CDR3: CSVATGGLGEQYF
DNA: TGCAGCGTTGCGACAGGGGGACTAGGGGAGCAGTACTTC
D: NA
V: TRBV29-1
J: TRBJ2-7
size: medium-sized

CDR3: CASSVAGSGETQYF
DNA: TGTGCCAGCAGCGTAGCGGGGAGCGGAGAGACCCAGTACTTC
D: NA
V: TRBV9
J: TRBJ2-5
size: NA

CDR3: CASSFSGANNQPQHF
DNA: TGTGCCAGCAGCTTTTCCGGGGCGAACAATCAGCCCCAGCATTTT
D: NA
V: TRBV7-9
J: TRBJ1-5
size: NA

CDR3: CASSPRLAVAVGMQYF
DNA: TGTGCCAGCAGTCCTAGACTGGCGGTGGCGGTTGGTATGCAGTATTTT
D: NA
V: TRBV28
J: TRBJ2-3
size: NA

CDR3: CAGSPRDNYGYTF
DNA: TGTGCCGGGAGCCCTAGGGATAACTATGGCTACACCTTC
D: NA
V: TRBV2
J: TRBJ1-2
size: few

CDR3: CASIMDSLNEKLFF
DNA: TGTGCCAGCATTATGGACAGCTTAAATGAAAAACTGTTTTTT
D: NA
V: TRBV6-1
J: TRBJ1-4
size: NA

CDR3: CASSLSDGSGYGYTF
DNA: TGTGCCAGCAGTTTATCCGACGGGTCCGGCTATGGCTACACCTTC
D: NA
V: TRBV27
J: TRBJ1-2
size: NA

CDR3: CASSYGLNTEAFF
DNA: TGTGCCAGCAGCTACGGTCTGAACACTGAAGCTTTCTTT
D: NA
V: TRBV5-6
J: TRBJ1-1
size: NA

CDR3: CASSFPTGGNTEAFF
DNA: TGTGCCAGCAGCTTCCCGACAGGGGGGAACACTGAAGCTTTCTTT
D: TRBD1
V: TRBV11-3
J: TRBJ1-1
size: NA

CDR3: CASSLSRARPHEQYF
DNA: TGTGCCAGCAGTTTATCGAGGGCCCGACCCCACGAGCAGTACTTC
D: NA
V: TRBV27
J: TRBJ2-7
size: NA

CDR3: CASNPGAHDVETQYF
DNA: TGTGCCAGCAACCCAGGCGCCCATGATGTGGAGACCCAGTACTTC
D: NA
V: TRBV28
J: TRBJ2-5
size: few

CDR3: CASSWPGQDLYGYTF
DNA: TGTGCCAGTAGTTGGCCGGGACAGGATCTCTATGGCTACACCTTC
D: TRBD1
V: TRBV19
J: TRBJ1-2
size: once

CDR3: CASSLIGVRGNQPQHF
DNA: TGTGCCAGCAGTTTAATAGGGGTGAGGGGCAATCAGCCCCAGCATTTT
D: NA
V: TRBV27
J: TRBJ1-5
size: NA

CDR3: CASSQATGAAKNIQYF
DNA: TGTGCCAGCAGCCAAGCCACAGGGGCGGCCAAAAACATTCAGTACTTC
D: TRBD1
V: TRBV14
J: TRBJ2-4
size: NA

CDR3: CASQGTRDQETQYF
DNA: TGTGCCAGCCAGGGGACGAGGGACCAAGAGACCCAGTACTTC
D: NA
V: TRBV11-3
J: TRBJ2-5
size: NA

CDR3: CASSQAGLAMNTGELFF
DNA: TGCGCCAGCAGCCAAGCAGGACTAGCTATGAACACCGGGGAGCTGTTTTTT
D: TRBD2
V: TRBV4-1
J: TRBJ2-2
size: NA

CDR3: CASTGGDNEQFF
DNA: TGTGCCAGCACCGGGGGAGACAATGAGCAGTTCTTC
D: NA
V: TRBV9
J: TRBJ2-1
size: NA

CDR3: CASSSTGAEQFF
DNA: TGTGCCAGCAGCTCAACAGGGGCCGAGCAGTTCTTC
D: TRBD1
V: TRBV5-6
J: TRBJ2-1
size: NA

CDR3: CAWSVKGEGSNQPQHF
DNA: TGTGCCTGGAGTGTTAAAGGGGAGGGGAGCAATCAGCCCCAGCATTTT
D: NA
V: TRBV30
J: TRBJ1-5
size: once

CDR3: CASSKGRSEDRVPYEQYF
DNA: TGTGCCAGCAGCAAAGGGAGATCCGAGGACAGGGTCCCCTACGAGCAGTACTTC
D: NA
V: TRBV21-1
J: TRBJ2-7
size: NA

CDR3: CASSFRGSNQPQHF
DNA: TGTGCCAGCAGTTTCCGGGGGAGCAATCAGCCCCAGCATTTT
D: NA
V: TRBV28
J: TRBJ1-5
size: NA

CDR3: CASSIDQGGETQYF
DNA: TGTGCCAGTAGTATAGACCAGGGGGGAGAGACCCAGTACTTC
D: NA
V: TRBV19
J: TRBJ2-5
size: NA

CDR3: CASSNLPTGTVYGYTF
DNA: TGTGCCAGCAGCAATCTACCCACCGGGACGGTCTATGGCTACACCTTC
D: NA
V: TRBV9
J: TRBJ1-2
size: NA

CDR3: CSVGAGPSYEQYF
DNA: TGCAGCGTTGGGGCAGGGCCCTCCTACGAGCAGTACTTC
D: NA
V: TRBV29-1
J: TRBJ2-7
size: NA

CDR3: CASSFGGDTGELFF
DNA: TGTGCCAGCAGCTTCGGGGGGGACACCGGGGAGCTGTTTTTT
D: TRBD2
V: TRBV9
J: TRBJ2-2
size: medium-sized

CDR3: CASSEWDSAYEQYF
DNA: TGTGCCAGCAGTGAATGGGACAGTGCCTACGAGCAGTACTTC
D: TRBD1
V: TRBV25-1
J: TRBJ2-7
size: once

CDR3: CASSTTGSSYEQYF
DNA: TGTGCCAGCAGTACCACAGGGAGCTCCTACGAGCAGTACTTC
D: NA
V: TRBV27
J: TRBJ2-7
size: NA

CDR3: CASSQDRGPYEQYF
DNA: TGTGCCAGCAGCCAAGATAGGGGGCCCTACGAGCAGTACTTC
D: TRBD1
V: TRBV4-2
J: TRBJ2-7
size: NA

CDR3: CASSEGEAPGNTEAFF
DNA: TGTGCCAGCAGTGAAGGCGAAGCCCCGGGGAACACTGAAGCTTTCTTT
D: NA
V: TRBV6-1
J: TRBJ1-1
size: few

CDR3: CASSLAGPGTVTEAFF
DNA: TGTGCCAGCAGCTTGGCCGGTCCTGGGACGGTCACTGAAGCTTTCTTT
D: NA
V: TRBV5-8
J: TRBJ1-1
size: NA

CDR3: CASKDLSSGKKPQHF
DNA: TGTGCCAGCAAGGACCTTTCCTCAGGGAAGAAGCCCCAGCATTTT
D: NA
V: TRBV28
J: TRBJ1-5
size: NA